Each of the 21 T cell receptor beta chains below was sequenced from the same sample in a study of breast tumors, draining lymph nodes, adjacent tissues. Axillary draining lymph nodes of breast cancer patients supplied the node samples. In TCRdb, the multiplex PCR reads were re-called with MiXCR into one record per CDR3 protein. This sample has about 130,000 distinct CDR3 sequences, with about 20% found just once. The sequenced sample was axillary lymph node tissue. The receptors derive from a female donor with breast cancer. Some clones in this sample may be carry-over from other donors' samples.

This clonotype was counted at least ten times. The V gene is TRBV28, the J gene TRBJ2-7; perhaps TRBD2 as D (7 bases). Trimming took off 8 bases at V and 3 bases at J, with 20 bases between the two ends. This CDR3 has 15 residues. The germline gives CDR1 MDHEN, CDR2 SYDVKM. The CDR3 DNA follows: TGTGCCAGCTCCTGGGGAGGGGGTCCCAGCTACGAGCAGTACTTC. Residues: CASSWGGGPSYEQYF.

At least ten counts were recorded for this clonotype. This CDR3 is CASSHPIGGPGNTIYF. The CDR3 nucleotides are TGTGCCAGCAGCCACCCTATCGGAGGGCCTGGAAACACCATATATTTT. The chain has TRBV7-9 and TRBJ1-3; D ambiguous. The CDR3 has 16 amino acids. The germline V gene encodes CDR1 SEHNR and CDR2 FQNEAQ (reference sequence). Trimming took off 5 bases at V and 2 bases at J, with 16 bases between the two ends.

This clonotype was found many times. In DNA, the CDR3 is TGTGCCAGCAGTGGAAACGTGGGGGGGGGCGCGAACACCGGGGAGCTGTTTTTT. Encoded protein: CASSGNVGGGANTGELFF. This sequence joins TRBV6-1 and TRBJ2-2; TRBD2 might be the D (7 bases). CDR1 and CDR2 (germline): MNHNS, SASEGT. The CDR3 consists of 18 residues. Trimming stripped 4 bases from V and 0 bases from J, with 18 bases between.

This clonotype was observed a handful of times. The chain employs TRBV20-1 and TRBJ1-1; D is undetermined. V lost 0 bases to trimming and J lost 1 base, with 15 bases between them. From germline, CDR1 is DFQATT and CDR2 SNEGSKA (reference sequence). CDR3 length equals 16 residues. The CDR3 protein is CSARDLRWVTNTEAFF. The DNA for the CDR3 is TGCAGTGCTAGAGATCTCCGGTGGGTGACGAACACTGAAGCTTTCTTT.

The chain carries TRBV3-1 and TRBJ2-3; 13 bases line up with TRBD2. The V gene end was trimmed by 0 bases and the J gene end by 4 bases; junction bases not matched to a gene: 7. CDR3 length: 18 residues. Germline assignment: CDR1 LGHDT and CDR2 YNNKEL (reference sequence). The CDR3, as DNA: TGTGCCAGCAGCCAAGAACTAGCGGGAGGGCCGCCGGCAGATACGCAGTATTTT. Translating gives CASSQELAGGPPADTQYF.

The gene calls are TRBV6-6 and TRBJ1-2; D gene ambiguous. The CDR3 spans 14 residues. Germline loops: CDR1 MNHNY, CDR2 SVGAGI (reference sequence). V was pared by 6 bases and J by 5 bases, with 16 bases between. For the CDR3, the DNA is TGTGCCAGCAGCCGTTACTCAGGCCAATATGGCTACACCTTC. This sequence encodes CASSRYSGQYGYTF.

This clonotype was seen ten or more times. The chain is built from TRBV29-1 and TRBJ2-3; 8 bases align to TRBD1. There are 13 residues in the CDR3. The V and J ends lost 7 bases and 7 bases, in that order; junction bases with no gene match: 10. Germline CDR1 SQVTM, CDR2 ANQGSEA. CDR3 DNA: TGCAGCGGTGAGTGGACAGGGAGGAATACGCAGTATTTT. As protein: CSGEWTGRNTQYF.

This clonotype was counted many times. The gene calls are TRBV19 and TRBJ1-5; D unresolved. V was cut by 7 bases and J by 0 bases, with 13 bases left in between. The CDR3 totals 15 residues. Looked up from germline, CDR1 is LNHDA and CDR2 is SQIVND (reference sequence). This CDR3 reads CASTETLNSNQPQHF. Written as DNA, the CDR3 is TGTGCCAGTACGGAGACACTCAATAGCAATCAGCCCCAGCATTTT.

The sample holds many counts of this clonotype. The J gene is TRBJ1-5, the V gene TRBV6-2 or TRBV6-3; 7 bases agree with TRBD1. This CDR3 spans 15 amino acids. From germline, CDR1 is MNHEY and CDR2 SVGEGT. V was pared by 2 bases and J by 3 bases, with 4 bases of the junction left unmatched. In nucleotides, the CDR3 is TGTGCCAGCAGTTACACAGGGGCGAACAATCAGCCCCAGCATTTT. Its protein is CASSYTGANNQPQHF.

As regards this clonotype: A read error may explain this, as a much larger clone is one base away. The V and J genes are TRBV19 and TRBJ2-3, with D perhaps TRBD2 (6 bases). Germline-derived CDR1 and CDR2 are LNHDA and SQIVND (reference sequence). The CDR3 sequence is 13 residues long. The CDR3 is CARSSSDPDTRYF. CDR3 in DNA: TGTGCCAGGTCCTCTAGCGACCCAGATACGCGGTATTTT.

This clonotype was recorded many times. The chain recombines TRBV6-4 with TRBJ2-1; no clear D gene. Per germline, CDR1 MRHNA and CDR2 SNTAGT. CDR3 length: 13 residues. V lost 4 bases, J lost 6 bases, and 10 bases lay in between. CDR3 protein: CASSATSVNEQFF. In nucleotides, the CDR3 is TGTGCCAGCAGTGCGACTTCAGTCAATGAGCAGTTCTTC.

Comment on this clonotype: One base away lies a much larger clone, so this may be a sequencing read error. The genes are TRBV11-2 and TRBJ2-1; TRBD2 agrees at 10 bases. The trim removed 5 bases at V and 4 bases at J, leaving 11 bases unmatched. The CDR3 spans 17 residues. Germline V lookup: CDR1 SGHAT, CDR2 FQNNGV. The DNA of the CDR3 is TGTGCCAGCAGCCACGGTCTAGCGGGAGCGCCTTACAATGAGCAGTTCTTC. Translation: CASSHGLAGAPYNEQFF. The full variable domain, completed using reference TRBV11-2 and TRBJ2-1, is EAGVAQSPRYKIIEKRQSVAFWCNPISGHATLYWYQQILGQGPKLLIQFQNNGVVDDSQLPKDRFSAERLKGVDSTLKIQPAKLEDSAVYLCASSHGLAGAPYNEQFFGPGTRLTVL.

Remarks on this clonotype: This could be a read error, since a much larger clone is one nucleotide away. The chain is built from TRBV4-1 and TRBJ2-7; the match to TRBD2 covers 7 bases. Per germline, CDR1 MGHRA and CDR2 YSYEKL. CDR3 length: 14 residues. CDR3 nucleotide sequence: TGCGCCAGCAGCCAAAGGGGAGGGTTAGGGGAGCAGCACTTC. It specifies CASSQRGGLGEQHF.

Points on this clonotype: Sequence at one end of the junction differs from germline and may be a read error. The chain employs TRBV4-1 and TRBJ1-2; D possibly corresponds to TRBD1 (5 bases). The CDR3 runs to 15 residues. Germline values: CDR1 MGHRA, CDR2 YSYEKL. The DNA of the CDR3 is TGCGCCAGCAGGCAAGGGGCGAGAGGGCTCTATGGCTACACCTTC. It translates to CASRQGARGLYGYTF.

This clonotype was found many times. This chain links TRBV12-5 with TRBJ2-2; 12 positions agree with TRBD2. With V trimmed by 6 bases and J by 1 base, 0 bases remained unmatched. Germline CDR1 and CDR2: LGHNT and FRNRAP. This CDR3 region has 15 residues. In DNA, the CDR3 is TGTGCTAGTGGGACTAGCGGGAGGAACACCGGGGAGCTGTTTTTT. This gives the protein CASGTSGRNTGELFF.

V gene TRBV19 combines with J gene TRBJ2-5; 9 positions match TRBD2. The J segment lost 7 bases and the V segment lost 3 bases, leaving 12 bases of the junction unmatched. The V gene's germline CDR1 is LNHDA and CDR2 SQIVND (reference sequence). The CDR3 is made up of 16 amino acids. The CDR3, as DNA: TGTGCCAGTAGTATGGGGGGGTTAGCGGGAGAGGTGACCCAGTACTTC. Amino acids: CASSMGGLAGEVTQYF. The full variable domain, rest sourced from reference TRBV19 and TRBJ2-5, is DGGITQSPKYLFRKEGQNVTLSCEQNLNHDAMYWYRQDPGQGLRLIYYSQIVNDFQKGDIAEGYSVSREKKESFPLTVTSAQKNPTAFYLCASSMGGLAGEVTQYFGPGTRLLVL.

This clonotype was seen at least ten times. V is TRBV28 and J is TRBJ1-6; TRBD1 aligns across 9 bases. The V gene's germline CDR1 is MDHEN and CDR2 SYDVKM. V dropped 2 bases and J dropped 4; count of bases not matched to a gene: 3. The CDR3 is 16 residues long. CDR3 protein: CASSLTGGSYNSPLHF. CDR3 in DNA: TGTGCCAGCAGTTTAACAGGGGGCTCTTATAATTCACCCCTCCACTTT.

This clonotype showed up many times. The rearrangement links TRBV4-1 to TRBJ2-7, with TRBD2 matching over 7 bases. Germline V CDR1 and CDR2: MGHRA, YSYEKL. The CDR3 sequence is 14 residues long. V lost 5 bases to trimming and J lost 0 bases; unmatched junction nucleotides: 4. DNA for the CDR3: TGCGCCAGCAGCTCGGGGGACTACTCCTACGAGCAGTACTTC. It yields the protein CASSSGDYSYEQYF.

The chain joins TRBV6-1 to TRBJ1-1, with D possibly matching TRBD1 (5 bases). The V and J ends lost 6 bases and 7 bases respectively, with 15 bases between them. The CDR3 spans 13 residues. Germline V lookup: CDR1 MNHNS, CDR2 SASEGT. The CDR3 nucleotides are TGTGCCAGCAGCCGCCTCCGGGACGTTGAAGCTTTCTTT. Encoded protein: CASSRLRDVEAFF.

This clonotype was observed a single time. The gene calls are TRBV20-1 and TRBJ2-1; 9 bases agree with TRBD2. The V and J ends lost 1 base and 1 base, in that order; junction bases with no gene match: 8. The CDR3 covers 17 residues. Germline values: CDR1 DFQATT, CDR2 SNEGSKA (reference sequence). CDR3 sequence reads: CSARVPGLAFSYNEQFF. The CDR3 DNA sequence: TGCAGTGCTAGAGTACCGGGACTAGCTTTTTCCTACAATGAGCAGTTCTTC.

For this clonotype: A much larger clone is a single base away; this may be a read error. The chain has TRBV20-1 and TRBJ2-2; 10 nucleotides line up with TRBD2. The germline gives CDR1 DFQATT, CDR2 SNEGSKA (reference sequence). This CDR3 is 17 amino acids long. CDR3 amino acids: CSARAGPSGSGTGELSF. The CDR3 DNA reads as TGCAGTGCTAGAGCGGGGCCTAGCGGGAGTGGGACCGGGGAGCTGTCTTTT.